This entry is about one TCR beta chain. Positively selected for CCR7, the CD45RO-negative cells used as naive CD8 cells excluded terminally differentiated effector memory CD45RA+ cells. This entry belongs to a study of shared clonotypes between healthy human individuals. Germline CDR1 and CDR2: SGHAT and FQNNGV. V dropped 3 bases and J dropped 0 bases, with 12 bases sitting between them. The CDR3 has 16 amino acids. Sequenced by immunoSEQ multiplex PCR; TCRdb stores in-frame clones only, minus some. This table holds about 680,000 clones, just over 90% found once. Sequencing was performed on naive CD8+ T cells sorted from blood. The chain links TRBV11-2 to TRBJ2-1; a weak D match, TRBD2 (5 bases). The receptor was derived from a young man in good health. The DNA for the CDR3 is TGTGCCAGCAGCTTCGGGCGGGCTGGCTCCTACAATGAGCAGTTCTTC. Translating gives CASSFGRAGSYNEQFF. The full variable domain, completed using reference TRBV11-2 and TRBJ2-1, is EAGVAQSPRYKIIEKRQSVAFWCNPISGHATLYWYQQILGQGPKLLIQFQNNGVVDDSQLPKDRFSAERLKGVDSTLKIQPAKLEDSAVYLCASSFGRAGSYNEQFFGPGTRLTVL.